Reported below is one TCR beta chain. The antigen is not known. The data are from a study of a mutant IDH1 vaccine in newly diagnosed glioma. Overall study: Visits designated V12 and V13 were conducted at weeks 35 and 47, respectively.

This CDR3 contains 15 residues. V lost 0 bases to trimming and J lost 2 bases, with 12 bases between them. The germline gives CDR1 SGHNT, CDR2 YYREEE (reference sequence). Data came from immunoSEQ multiplex PCR; TCRdb stores just in-frame clones and leaves some out. The repertoire holds about 29,000 clones, roughly four fifths seen once, with under 9% in the top ten. As to time point: week 35, safety follow-up. Vaccinated patients received 300 ug of mutant IDH1 20-mer peptide per dose, with topical imiquimod. The receptor's source is a man aged 50-60 years with glioma. Sequencing was performed on PBMCs, taken from a glioma patient whose treatment included an IDH1 peptide vaccine. V gene TRBV5-4 combines with J gene TRBJ2-7; tentatively, D is TRBD1 or TRBD2 (5 bases each). CDR3 in amino acids: CASSLAGTETYEQYF. CDR3 bases: TGTGCCAGCAGCTTGGCCGGGACCGAGACCTACGAGCAGTACTTC.